This TCR beta chain was documented in a study of vaccination effects on CD4 cells after COVID-19. In the study overall: Sequencing was preceded by expansion of antigen-specific CD4+ T cells with viral peptide pools in the ViraFEST assay.

Libraries were prepared by immunoSEQ multiplex PCR; TCRdb keeps only in-frame clonotypes and omits some of them. The sample records tens of thousands of clones, around 69% being singletons. The germline V gene has CDR1 LNHDA and CDR2 SQIVND (reference sequence). Trimming stripped 5 bases from V and 1 base from J, with 17 bases between. The CDR3 contains 16 residues. A word on this clone: Antigen specificity is unknown.

Subsequent to a culture period of under 11 days, CD4+ T cells were isolated. All study participants received two doses of BNT162b2 or mRNA-1273 vaccine. Half the medium was replaced with IL-2 medium on days 3 and 7. The sample in question was CD4+ T cells from PBMCs cultured without peptide, obtained after COVID-19 vaccination. The chain uses TRBV19 and TRBJ1-2; D is perhaps TRBD1 (5 bases). This TCR was sampled from a human donor who received a COVID-19 vaccine. In DNA, the CDR3 is TGTGCCAGTAGTGTCTATCGACAGCCCTATAACTATGGCTACACCTTC. Translating gives CASSVYRQPYNYGYTF.